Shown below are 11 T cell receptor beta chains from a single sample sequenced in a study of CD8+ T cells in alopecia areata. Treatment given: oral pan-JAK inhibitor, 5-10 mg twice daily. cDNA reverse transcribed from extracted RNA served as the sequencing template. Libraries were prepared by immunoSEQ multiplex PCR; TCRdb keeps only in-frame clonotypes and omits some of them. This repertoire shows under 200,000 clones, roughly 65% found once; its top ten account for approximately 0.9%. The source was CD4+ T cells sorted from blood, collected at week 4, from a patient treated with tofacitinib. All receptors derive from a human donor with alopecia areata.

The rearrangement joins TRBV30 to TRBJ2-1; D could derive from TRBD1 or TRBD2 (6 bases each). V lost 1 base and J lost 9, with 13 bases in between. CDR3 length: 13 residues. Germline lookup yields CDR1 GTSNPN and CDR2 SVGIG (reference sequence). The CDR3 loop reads CAWSGGASGEQFF. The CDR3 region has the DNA TGTGCCTGGAGTGGGGGGGCCTCCGGTGAGCAGTTCTTC.

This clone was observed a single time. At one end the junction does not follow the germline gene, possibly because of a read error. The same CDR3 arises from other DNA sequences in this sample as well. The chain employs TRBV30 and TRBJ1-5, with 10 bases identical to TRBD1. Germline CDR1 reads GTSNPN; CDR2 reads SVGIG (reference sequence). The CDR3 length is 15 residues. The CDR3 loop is CAWRVRQGANQPQHF. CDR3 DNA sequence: TGTGCCTGGAGAGTTCGACAGGGGGCAAATCAACCCCAGCATTTT.

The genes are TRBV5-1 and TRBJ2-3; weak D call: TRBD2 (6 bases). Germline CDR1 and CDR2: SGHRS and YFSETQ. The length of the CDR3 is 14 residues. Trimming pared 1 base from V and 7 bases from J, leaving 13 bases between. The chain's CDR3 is CASSLSTSPNTQYF. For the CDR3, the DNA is TGCGCCAGCAGCTTGTCCACTAGCCCCAATACGCAGTATTTT.

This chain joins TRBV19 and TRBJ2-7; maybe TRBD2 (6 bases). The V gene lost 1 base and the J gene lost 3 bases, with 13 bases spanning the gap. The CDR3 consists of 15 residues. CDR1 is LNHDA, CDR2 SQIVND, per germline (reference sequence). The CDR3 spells CASSIVAGPDYEQYF. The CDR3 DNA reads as TGTGCCAGTAGTATAGTTGCGGGACCAGACTACGAGCAGTACTTC.

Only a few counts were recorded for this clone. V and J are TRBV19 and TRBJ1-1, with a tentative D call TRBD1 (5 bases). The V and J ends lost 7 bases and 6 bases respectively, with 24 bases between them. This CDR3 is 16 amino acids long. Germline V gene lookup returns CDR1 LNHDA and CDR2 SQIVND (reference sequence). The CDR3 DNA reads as TGTGCCAGTACCAGGGACGGCACGAAATATGAGGCTGAAGCTTTCTTT. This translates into CASTRDGTKYEAEAFF.

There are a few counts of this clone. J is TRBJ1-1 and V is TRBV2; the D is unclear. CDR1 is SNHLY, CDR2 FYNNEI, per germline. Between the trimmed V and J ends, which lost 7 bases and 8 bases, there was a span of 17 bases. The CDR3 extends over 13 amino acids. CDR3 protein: CASTVSSFLEAFF. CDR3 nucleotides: TGTGCCAGCACTGTCTCCTCCTTCTTGGAAGCTTTCTTT.

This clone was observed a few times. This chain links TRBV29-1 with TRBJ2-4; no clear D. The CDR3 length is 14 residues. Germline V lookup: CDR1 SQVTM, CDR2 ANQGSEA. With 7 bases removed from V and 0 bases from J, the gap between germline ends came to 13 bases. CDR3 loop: CSASAGLAKNIQYF. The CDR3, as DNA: TGCAGCGCCTCGGCCGGGCTAGCCAAAAACATTCAGTACTTC.

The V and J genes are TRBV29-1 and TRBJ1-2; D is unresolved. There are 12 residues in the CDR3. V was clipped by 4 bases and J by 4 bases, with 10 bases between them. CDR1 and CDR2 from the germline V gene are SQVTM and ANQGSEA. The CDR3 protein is CSVGSLPYGYTF. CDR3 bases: TGCAGCGTTGGAAGTCTCCCCTATGGCTACACCTTC.

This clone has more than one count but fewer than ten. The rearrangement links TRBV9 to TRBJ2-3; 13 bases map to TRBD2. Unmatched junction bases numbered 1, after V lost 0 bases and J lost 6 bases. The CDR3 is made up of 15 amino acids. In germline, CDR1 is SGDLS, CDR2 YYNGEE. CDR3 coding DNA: TGTGCCAGCAGCGTAGGGGGACTAGCGGGGGATACGCAGTATTTT. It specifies CASSVGGLAGDTQYF.

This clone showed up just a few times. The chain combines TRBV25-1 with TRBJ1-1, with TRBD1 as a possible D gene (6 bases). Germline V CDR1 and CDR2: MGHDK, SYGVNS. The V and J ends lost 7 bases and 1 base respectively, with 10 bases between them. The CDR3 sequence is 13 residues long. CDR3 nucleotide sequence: TGTGCCAGCACCGTACAGGGGAACACTGAAGCTTTCTTT. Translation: CASTVQGNTEAFF.

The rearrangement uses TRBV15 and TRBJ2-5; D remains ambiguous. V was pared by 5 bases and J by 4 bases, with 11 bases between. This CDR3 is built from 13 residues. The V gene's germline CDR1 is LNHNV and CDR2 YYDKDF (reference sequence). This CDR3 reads CATSGNPSETQYF. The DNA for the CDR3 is TGTGCCACCAGCGGAAACCCCTCAGAGACCCAGTACTTC. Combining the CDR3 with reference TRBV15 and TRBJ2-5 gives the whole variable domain DAMVIQNPRYQVTQFGKPVTLSCSQTLNHNVMYWYQQKSSQAPKLLFHYYDKDFNNEADTPDNFQSRRPNTSFCFLDIRSPGLGDTAMYLCATSGNPSETQYFGPGTRLLVL.